These 8 T cell receptor beta chains were all obtained from the same sample, sequenced in a study of T cells after yellow fever vaccination. TCRdb independently ran MiXCR on the 5' RACE reads; one entry per CDR3 protein. The data contain nearly 350,000 distinct CDR3 sequences, around 8.1% of them singletons. The source material was PBMCs, sampled roughly seven weeks after the first yellow fever vaccination. The origin of the receptors is a man aged 18 to 30 who received the YFV17D yellow fever vaccine.

The chain is built from TRBV19 and TRBJ2-3, with D perhaps matching TRBD2 (7 bases). The germline V gene has CDR1 LNHDA and CDR2 SQIVND (reference sequence). This CDR3 region has 16 residues. V was shortened by 10 bases and J by 2 bases, with 22 bases between the two germline ends. The CDR3: CATAITGRGPTDTQYF. As DNA, the CDR3 is TGTGCCACCGCAATCACGGGGCGGGGGCCCACAGATACGCAGTATTTT.

This chain links TRBV10-3 with TRBJ2-5, with D possibly matching TRBD1 (6 bases). From germline, CDR1 is ENHRY and CDR2 SYGVKD. V was trimmed by 7 bases and J by 0 bases, leaving 9 bases between them. The CDR3 runs 13 residues. The CDR3 protein is CAITGDNQETQYF. The CDR3 region has the DNA TGTGCCATCACCGGGGACAACCAAGAGACCCAGTACTTC.

The V gene is TRBV12-3 or TRBV12-4, the J gene TRBJ1-1; D is ambiguous. This CDR3 comprises 11 residues. The V end was cut by 6 bases, the J end by 6 bases, with 8 bases between. Written as DNA, the CDR3 is TGTGCCAGCAGAGGACTATCTGAAGCTTTCTTT. Protein sequence: CASRGLSEAFF.

The chain is built from TRBV27 and TRBJ2-5; 8 bases fit TRBD1. CDR3 size: 15 residues. CDR1 and CDR2 (germline): MNHEY, SMNVEV (reference sequence). Trimming cost V 5 bases and J 2 bases; bases outside gene matches: 7. The CDR3 nucleotides read TGTGCCAGCAGTCCAGGGACAGGCCCTCAAGAGACCCAGTACTTC. This translates into CASSPGTGPQETQYF.

The J gene is TRBJ1-2, the V gene TRBV9; 8 bases are shared with TRBD1. V shed 3 bases and J 8 bases; nucleotides not matched to a gene: 9. The CDR3 loop spans 14 amino acids. The germline V gene encodes CDR1 SGDLS and CDR2 YYNGEE. CDR3 nucleotide sequence: TGTGCCAGCAGCGGACAGACAGGGGATTACGGCTACACCTTC. Encoded protein: CASSGQTGDYGYTF.

This clonotype was seen more than once but under ten times. The chain is built from TRBV19 and TRBJ1-1; unclear D gene. V dropped 5 bases and J dropped 0 bases, with 10 bases sitting between them. The V gene's germline CDR1 is LNHDA and CDR2 SQIVND (reference sequence). CDR3 length equals 14 residues. CDR3 sequence (DNA): TGTGCCAGTAGTGGAGGGTCCTTGAACACTGAAGCTTTCTTT. Translating gives CASSGGSLNTEAFF.

This clonotype was detected a few times. This rearrangement joins TRBV3-1 to TRBJ2-3, with 7 bases aligning to TRBD1. J gave up 6 bases and V 4 bases, and 7 bases lay outside the gene matches. The length of the CDR3 is 14 residues. The germline V gene encodes CDR1 LGHDT and CDR2 YNNKEL (reference sequence). The CDR3: CASSLDRLGDTQYF. In DNA form, the CDR3 reads TGTGCCAGCAGCCTGGACAGGCTAGGGGATACGCAGTATTTT.

The V gene is TRBV20-1, the J gene TRBJ2-6, with no clear D. CDR1 DFQATT and CDR2 SNEGSKA come from the germline V gene (reference sequence). CDR3 length: 14 residues. Trimming shortened V by 6 bases and J by 0 bases, and 9 bases separated the two germline ends. CDR3 protein: CSAPRPSGANVLTF. The CDR3, as DNA: TGCAGTGCCCCTCGTCCCTCTGGGGCCAACGTCCTGACTTTC.